This record concerns one T cell receptor (beta chain) sequence. The target of this receptor is not known. Base qualities are not recorded, but no much larger clone differs from it by a single base. From its cysteine to its phenylalanine, the CDR3 spans 15 amino acids. Only the CDR3 portion is preserved as DNA: 45 bases, with reading frame beginning at the first base. CDR1 and CDR2, looked up from the germline V gene, are SGHTA and FQGNSA. V loses 1 base at its end and J loses 10 bases; junction bases beyond the gene matches: 10. The data stem from a study of T cell responses to AZD1222 COVID-19 vaccine (dated by TCRdb to about 2021). Notes on the research overall: A total of 230 to 250 trial participants underwent TCR sequencing, of whom about 210 had received two doses of AZD1222 and about 25 had received two doses of the MenACWY control vaccine. Enrollment into the trials was organized by age into subgroups of 18-55, 56-69 and 70-plus years, and those subgroups contained roughly 140, 27 and 60 TCR-sequenced participants, respectively.

The meaning of the sample's time point label: about 28 days (+/-7) after the second vaccine dose. AZD1222 recipients with second doses at about 4 weeks or about 12 weeks were pooled, because spike-specific TCR depth and breadth did not differ between schedules. Samples from vaccinated people were obtained from the UK trials COV001 and COV002, which included a single-blind randomized controlled phase 2/3 trial of AZD1222 (ChAdOx1 nCoV-19) in healthy adults. Trial participant PBMC samples were collected at day 0 and day 28 after the second dose for TCRbeta chain sequencing. The CDR3 regions of human TCRbeta chains were subjected to immunosequencing. On the study's bioinformatics: TCRs in the repertoires were compared against a reference library of SARS-CoV-2-specific TCRs that had been generated with the MIRA antigen-specificity platform. Breadth was defined as the fraction of unique TCRs that were SARS-CoV-2-associated. Depth was defined as the fraction of total T cells that were SARS-CoV-2-associated. Each spike-specific TCR was assigned to its reactive spike region and to a CD4 or CD8 class using the MIRA data. Log10-transformed breadth and depth values were compared by one-way ANOVA with Sidak's multiple comparisons tests. TCRdb obtained this table from immuneACCESS and retained in-frame rearrangements with V and J assigned. These tables miss some clones; where compared with another copy, unresolved V genes account for less than half of the shortfall, and the remainder is unexplained. V and J calls and clone size come straight from that table; D and trimming were deduced from the DNA. The sample table holds 56,000 or so clones, of which around 80% were seen once. Approximately 5.2% of the sample is taken by the ten largest.

Overall results and qualifications from the work: Conclusions about previously exposed vaccinees are limited, since just 6 or 7 AZD1222 recipients were seropositive for SARS-CoV-2 at baseline. Participants were mostly white British and included more females than males, and it was suggested by the authors that clonal diversity may have been underestimated. Epitopes outside the regions mutated in the B.1.351 and B.1.1.7 variants were reportedly recognized by nearly half of the unique spike-specific TCRs. Because no samples from the day 14 peak response were available, repertoires could be characterized only after the peak T cell response. Vaccine-associated CD4 TCRs spanned the whole spike protein, with dominant responses in regions 160-218 and 743-854. The 56-69-year group was small, and its depth increase did not reach significance, likely because of low power. After two AZD1222 doses, both the breadth and the depth of spike-specific TCRs were significantly higher than at day 0 and than in MenACWY recipients.

Sample: peripheral blood, taken 28 days after the second AZD1222 dose. The chain uses TRBV7-2 and TRBJ2-1; TRBD1 matches 7 bases in the middle. The source of this sequence is an adult who received the AZD1222 COVID-19 vaccine. The CDR3 protein sequence reads: CASSLVGTEGREQFF. The DNA sequence is TGTGCCAGCAGCTTAGTGGGGACAGAGGGGCGCGAGCAGTTCTTC. Joined to the reference TRBV7-2 and TRBJ2-1 proteins, this CDR3 gives the full variable domain: GAGVSQSPSNKVTEKGKDVELRCDPISGHTALYWYRQSLGQGLEFLIYFQGNSAPDKSGLPSDRFSAERTGGSVSTLTIQRTQQEDSAVYLCASSLVGTEGREQFFGPGTRLTVL.